These T cell receptor beta chains were read from a single sample in a study of blood T cell repertoires in COVID-19. Data came from immunoSEQ multiplex PCR; TCRdb stores just in-frame clones and leaves some out. Of 220,000 or so clones detected, approximately 81% appear once; the ten largest clones hold 3.6%. The specimen was peripheral blood. These receptors were obtained from a woman older than 75 with acute or convalescent COVID-19. The CDR3 runs from the conserved cysteine through the conserved F or W. A D gene is named only where the DNA matches it firmly. Some rows have no size entry. The others give once, few or many, or a class for an expanded clone.

cdr3_length d_call j_call clone_size v_call cdr3_nt cdr3_aa
14 TRBD1 TRBJ2-7 . TRBV24-1 TGTGCCACCAGTGATTTGGGGACAGGGGACGAGCAGTACTTC CATSDLGTGDEQYF
15 . TRBJ1-2 . TRBV18 TGTGCCAGCTCACCGCAGGGCCCAGCTAACTATGGCTACACCTTC CASSPQGPANYGYTF
15 TRBD2 TRBJ2-3 . TRBV19 TGTGCCAGTAGTATCCTAGCGGGGGGACGAGATACGCAGTATTTT CASSILAGGRDTQYF
16 . TRBJ2-2 . TRBV6-2/TRBV6-3 TGTGCCAGCAGCCCCCTCATCCAGACTAGAGGCGGGGAGCTGTTTTTT CASSPLIQTRGGELFF
14 TRBD2 TRBJ2-7 . TRBV5-1 TGCGCCAGCAGCCCAGGGACTAGCGGCTACGAGCAGTACTTC CASSPGTSGYEQYF
13 TRBD1 TRBJ1-1 once TRBV19 TGTGCCAGTAGTGGGACAGCCAACACTGAAGCTTTCTTT CASSGTANTEAFF
14 . TRBJ2-7 . TRBV5-1 TGCGCCAGCAGCTTGGCCTCAGGTTCTTACGAGCAGTACTTC CASSLASGSYEQYF
15 TRBD1 TRBJ1-4 . TRBV6-5 TGTGCCAGCAGTTCACCGGGACAGGCTAATGAAAAACTGTTTTTT CASSSPGQANEKLFF
14 TRBD2 TRBJ2-7 . TRBV10-3 TGTGCCATAAAGCCGGGGACTAGTGCCTACGAGCAGTACTTC CAIKPGTSAYEQYF
13 TRBD1 TRBJ1-2 . TRBV3-1/TRBV3-2 TGTGCCAGCAGCCCGACAGGGAAGGAAGGCTACACCTTC CASSPTGKEGYTF
15 . TRBJ2-1 . TRBV5-1 TGCGCCAGCAGAGTTGGGCTAGCGACCTACAATGAGCAGTTCTTC CASRVGLATYNEQFF
15 . TRBJ2-7 . TRBV5-1 TGCGCCAGCAGCCCACGCGGACAGTACCTAGACGAGCAGTACTTC CASSPRGQYLDEQYF
14 . TRBJ1-5 . TRBV3-1/TRBV3-2 TGTGCCAGCAGCCCAGTCCGGGTGGATCAGCCCCAGCATTTT CASSPVRVDQPQHF
14 . TRBJ1-2 . TRBV6-1 TGTGCCAGCAGTGAAGGGCCCGGGGTTAGCGGCTACACCTTC CASSEGPGVSGYTF
13 . TRBJ1-5 once TRBV6-5 TGTGCCAGCAGACCTACCAACGAGCAGCCCCAGCATTTT CASRPTNEQPQHF
15 . TRBJ2-3 . TRBV9 TGTGCCAGCAGCGTAGCGTCCGCCAGGTCAGATACGCAGTATTTT CASSVASARSDTQYF
14 . TRBJ1-5 . TRBV3-1/TRBV3-2 TGTGCCAGCAGGGAGTCAGGGGGCAATCAGCCCCAGCATTTT CASRESGGNQPQHF
15 . TRBJ1-5 . TRBV4-2 TGTGCCAGCAGCCCGGCGGGCAGGGAGGATCAGCCCCAGCATTTT CASSPAGREDQPQHF
17 . TRBJ2-1 few TRBV7-3 TGTGCCAGCAGCTTAACGGGAGGTAGCGGCTCCTACAATGAGCAGTTCTTC CASSLTGGSGSYNEQFF
17 . TRBJ1-2 . TRBV11-3 TGTGCCAGCAGCTCCTCTTCGACAGTAGGATCTAACTATGGCTACACCTTC CASSSSSTVGSNYGYTF
12 . TRBJ1-5 . TRBV7-2 TGTGCCAGCAGCTTAGTGGAGCGGCCCCAGCATTTT CASSLVERPQHF
13 . TRBJ1-2 . TRBV10-3 TGTGCCATCAGTGAGTCGTTAGTCTATGGCTACACCTTC CAISESLVYGYTF
15 TRBD1 TRBJ2-1 . TRBV19 TGTGCCAGTAGTTCTGGGGGACAGCTCTACAATGAGCAGTTCTTC CASSSGGQLYNEQFF
15 TRBD1 TRBJ2-5 . TRBV5-1 TGCGCCAGCAGCTTGGAAGGGACAGGGGAAGAGACCCAGTACTTC CASSLEGTGEETQYF
16 TRBD1 TRBJ1-6 . TRBV19 TGTGCCAGTAGTCTTACAGCCGGGACAGGGATATCACCCCTCCACTTT CASSLTAGTGISPLHF
13 . TRBJ1-5 . TRBV4-2 TGTGCCAGCAGCCAACCGGGTAATCAGCCCCAGCATTTT CASSQPGNQPQHF
15 . TRBJ1-5 few TRBV9 TGTGCCAGCAGCGTAGTAGGAGGGAAGGGTCAGCCCCAGCATTTT CASSVVGGKGQPQHF
13 TRBD1 TRBJ1-2 . TRBV5-1 TGCGCCAGCAGCGGGGGACAGCAATATGGCTACACCTTC CASSGGQQYGYTF
15 TRBD1 TRBJ2-1 once TRBV7-6 TGTGCCAGCCAGACAGGGACAGGGAAAGGGAATGAGCAGTTCTTC CASQTGTGKGNEQFF
16 . TRBJ2-3 . TRBV24-1 TGTGCCACCAGTGATCAGGGACACCCTGAGGGAGATACGCAGTATTTT CATSDQGHPEGDTQYF
16 TRBD2 TRBJ2-3 . TRBV9 TGTGCCAGCAGCGTAGACCTAGCGGGGAGCACAGATACGCAGTATTTT CASSVDLAGSTDTQYF
13 . TRBJ1-2 few TRBV6-1 TGTGCCAGCAGTGAAGGGGCAATCTATGGCTACACCTTC CASSEGAIYGYTF
21 TRBD1 TRBJ2-2 . TRBV19 TGTGCCAGTAGTATCGAGCCCGGGACAGGGAACATTGGTAGGAGCACCGGGGAGCTGTTTTTT CASSIEPGTGNIGRSTGELFF
14 . TRBJ1-4 . TRBV7-9 TGTGCCAGCAGCTCCTGGGGGGGGCGGGAAAAACTGTTTTTT CASSSWGGREKLFF
14 . TRBJ2-5 few TRBV5-8 TGTGCCAGCAGCTTGAGCACGGGTGGCGAGACCCAGTACTTC CASSLSTGGETQYF
13 . TRBJ1-1 . TRBV19 TGTGCCAGTAGTATTACGGGGGTAACTGAAGCTTTCTTT CASSITGVTEAFF
13 . TRBJ1-1 . TRBV19 TGTGCCAGTAGGAGCGAGATGAACACTGAAGCTTTCTTT CASRSEMNTEAFF
14 TRBD2 TRBJ2-1 . TRBV19 TGTGCCAGTAGCGCTAGCGGGGGCTACAATGAGCAGTTCTTC CASSASGGYNEQFF
14 . TRBJ2-3 . TRBV27 TGTGCCAGCAGTTTATTGGGCTACCTTGATACGCAGTATTTT CASSLLGYLDTQYF
13 . TRBJ1-2 . TRBV6-5 TGTGCCAGCAGTCCCGTCAGGGACTATGGCTACACCTTC CASSPVRDYGYTF